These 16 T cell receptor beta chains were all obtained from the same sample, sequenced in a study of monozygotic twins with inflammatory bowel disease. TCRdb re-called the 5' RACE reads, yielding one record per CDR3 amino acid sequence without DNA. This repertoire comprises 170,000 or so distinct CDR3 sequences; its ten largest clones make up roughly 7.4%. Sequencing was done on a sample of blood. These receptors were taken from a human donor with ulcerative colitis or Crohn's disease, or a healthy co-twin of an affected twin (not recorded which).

This CDR3 reads CASSLSISGNTIYF. The chain couples TRBV28 to TRBJ1-3. The CDR3 runs to 14 residues. The germline V gene has CDR1 MDHEN and CDR2 SYDVKM. Supplemented by reference TRBV28 and TRBJ1-3, the full variable domain reads DVKVTQSSRYLVKRTGEKVFLECVQDMDHENMFWYRQDPGLGLRLIYFSYDVKMKEKGDIPEGYSVSREKKERFSLILESASTNQTSMYLCASSLSISGNTIYFGEGSWLTVV.

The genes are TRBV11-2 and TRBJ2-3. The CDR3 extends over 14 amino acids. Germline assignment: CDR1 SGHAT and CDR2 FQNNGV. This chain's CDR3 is CASSSGLAADTQYF.

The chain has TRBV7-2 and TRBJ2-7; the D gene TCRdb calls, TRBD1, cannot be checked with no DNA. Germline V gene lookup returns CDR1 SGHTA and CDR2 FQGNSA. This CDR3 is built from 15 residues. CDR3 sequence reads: CASRPSGGAGYEQYF.

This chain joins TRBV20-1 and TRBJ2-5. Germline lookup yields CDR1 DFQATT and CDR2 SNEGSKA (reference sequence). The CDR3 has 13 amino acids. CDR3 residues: CSARRVDQETQYF.

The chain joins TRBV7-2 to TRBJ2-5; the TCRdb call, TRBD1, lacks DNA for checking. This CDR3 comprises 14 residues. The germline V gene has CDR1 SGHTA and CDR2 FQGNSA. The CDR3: CASSLAASGGTQYF.

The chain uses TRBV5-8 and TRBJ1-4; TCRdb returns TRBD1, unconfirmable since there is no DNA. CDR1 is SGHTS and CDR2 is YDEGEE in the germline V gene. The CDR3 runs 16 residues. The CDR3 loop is CASSARDTATNEKLFF. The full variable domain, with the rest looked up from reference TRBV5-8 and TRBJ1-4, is EAGVTQSPTHLIKTRGQQATLRCSPISGHTSVYWYQQALGLGLQFLLWYDEGEERNRGNFPPRFSGRQFPNYSSELNVNALELEDSALYLCASSARDTATNEKLFFGSGTQLSVL.

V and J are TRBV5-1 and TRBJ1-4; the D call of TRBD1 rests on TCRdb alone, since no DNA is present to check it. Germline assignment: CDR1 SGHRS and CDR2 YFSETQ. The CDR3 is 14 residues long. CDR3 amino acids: CASSPWGANEKLFF.

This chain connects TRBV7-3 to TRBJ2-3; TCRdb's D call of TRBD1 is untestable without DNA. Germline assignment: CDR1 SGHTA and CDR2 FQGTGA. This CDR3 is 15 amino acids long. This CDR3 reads CASSLLGPGADTQYF.

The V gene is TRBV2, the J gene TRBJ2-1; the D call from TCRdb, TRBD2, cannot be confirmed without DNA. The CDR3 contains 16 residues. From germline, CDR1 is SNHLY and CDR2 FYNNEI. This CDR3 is CASSGPGLAGEGEQFF.

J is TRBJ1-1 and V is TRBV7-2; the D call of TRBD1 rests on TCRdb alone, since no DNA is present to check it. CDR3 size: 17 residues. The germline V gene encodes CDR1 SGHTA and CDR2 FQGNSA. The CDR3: CASSLKGVKGMNTEAFF.

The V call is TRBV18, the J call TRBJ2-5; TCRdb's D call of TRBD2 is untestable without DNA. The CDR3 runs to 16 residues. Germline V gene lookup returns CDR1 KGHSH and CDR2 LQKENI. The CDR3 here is CASSPLGSGGQETQYF. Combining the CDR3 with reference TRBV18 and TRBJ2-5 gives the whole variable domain NAGVMQNPRHLVRRRGQEARLRCSPMKGHSHVYWYRQLPEEGLKFMVYLQKENIIDESGMPKERFSAEFPKEGPSILRIQQVVRGDSAAYFCASSPLGSGGQETQYFGPGTRLLVL.

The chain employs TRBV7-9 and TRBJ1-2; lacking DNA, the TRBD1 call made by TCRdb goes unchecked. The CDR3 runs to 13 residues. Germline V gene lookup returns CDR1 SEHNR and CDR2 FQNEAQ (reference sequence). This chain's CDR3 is CASSSPGGTVSLF.

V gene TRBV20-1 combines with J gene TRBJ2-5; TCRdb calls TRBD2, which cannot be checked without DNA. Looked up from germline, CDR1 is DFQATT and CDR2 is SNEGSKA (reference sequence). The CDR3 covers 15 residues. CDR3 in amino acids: CSATTGTSGRQTQYF.

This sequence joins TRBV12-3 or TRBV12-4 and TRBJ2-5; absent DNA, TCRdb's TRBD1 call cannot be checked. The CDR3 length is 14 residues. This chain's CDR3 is CASRKQGAWETQYF.

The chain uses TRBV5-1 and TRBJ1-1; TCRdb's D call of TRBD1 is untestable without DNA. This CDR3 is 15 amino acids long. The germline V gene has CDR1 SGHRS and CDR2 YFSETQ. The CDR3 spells CASSLTPWTPSEAFF.

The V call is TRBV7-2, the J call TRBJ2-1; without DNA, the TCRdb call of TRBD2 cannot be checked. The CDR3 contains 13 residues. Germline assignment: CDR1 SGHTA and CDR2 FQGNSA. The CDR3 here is CASSPSPGLEQFF.